This T cell receptor beta chain appears in the sequencing data of a study of shared clonotypes between healthy human individuals. The J segment lost 2 bases and the V segment lost 9 bases, leaving 4 bases of the junction unmatched. This CDR3 is built from 14 residues. Germline-derived CDR1 and CDR2 are ENHRY and SYGVKD. Repertoires were generated with immunoSEQ multiplex PCR, while TCRdb's copy carries only in-frame clones and drops some. Here the sample spans 850,000 to 1,100,000 clones, 60% to 80% being singletons. The study enrolled healthy HIV-negative adults without recent acute infections or vaccinations as donors.

The sequenced sample consisted of memory CD4+ T cells from PBMCs. Subset meaning: CD45RA-negative fraction. This chain connects TRBV10-3 to TRBJ2-3, with 11 bases aligning to TRBD1. The receptor was isolated from a man aged 18 to 30 in good health. Some clones in this sample may be carry-over from other donors' samples. The CDR3 coding sequence is TGTGCCATTAGGACAGGGGGCGACACAGATACGCAGTATTTT. It codes for CAIRTGGDTDTQYF.